Each of the 28 T cell receptor beta chains below was sequenced from the same sample in a study of blood T cell repertoires in COVID-19. Clones were sequenced by immunoSEQ multiplex PCR, and TCRdb holds only the in-frame ones, with some missing. Of about 75,000 clones listed, about nine tenths are singletons. Sequences were obtained from peripheral blood. The source is a woman in her forties or fifties with acute or convalescent COVID-19.

The rearrangement links TRBV27 to TRBJ1-6; TRBD1 aligns across 8 bases. With V trimmed by 5 bases and J by 7 bases, 4 bases remained unmatched. The germline gives CDR1 MNHEY, CDR2 SMNVEV (reference sequence). CDR3 length equals 14 residues. CDR3 sequence (DNA): TGTGCCAGCAGTACCGGGACAGGAAATTCACCCCTCCACTTT. Protein: CASSTGTGNSPLHF.

The genes are TRBV2 and TRBJ1-5; D is possibly TRBD1 (5 bases). This CDR3 has 14 residues. Trimming took 4 bases from V and 4 from J, leaving 11 bases between them. CDR1 is SNHLY, CDR2 FYNNEI, per germline. CDR3 sequence: CASSGSYRNQPQHF. The CDR3 DNA sequence: TGTGCCAGCAGTGGATCATACAGGAATCAGCCCCAGCATTTT. Filled out from reference TRBV2 and TRBJ1-5, the complete variable domain reads EPEVTQTPSHQVTQMGQEVILRCVPISNHLYFYWYRQILGQKVEFLVSFYNNEISEKSEIFDDQFSVERPDGSNFTLKIRSTKLEDSAMYFCASSGSYRNQPQHFGDGTRLSIL.

This rearrangement joins TRBV19 to TRBJ2-7; 7 bases are shared with TRBD1. Looked up from germline, CDR1 is LNHDA and CDR2 is SQIVND (reference sequence). The CDR3 extends over 13 amino acids. V gave up 4 bases and J gave up 3 bases; unmatched junction bases: 3. CDR3 DNA: TGTGCCAGTAGTACCGGGACAGACTACGAGCAGTACTTC. It specifies CASSTGTDYEQYF.

The CDR3 coding sequence is TGTGCCAGCAGTTTCACAGGGAACACTGAAGCTTTCTTT. Amino acid sequence: CASSFTGNTEAFF. This rearrangement joins TRBV28 to TRBJ1-1; D might be TRBD1 (5 bases). The V end was cut by 3 bases, the J end by 1 base, with 6 bases between. The CDR3 spans 13 residues. Germline assignment: CDR1 MDHEN and CDR2 SYDVKM.

This rearrangement joins TRBV15 to TRBJ1-2; the D is unclear. Trimming removed 3 bases from V and 4 bases from J, with 21 bases in between. The CDR3 sequence is 17 residues long. Germline assignment: CDR1 LNHNV and CDR2 YYDKDF (reference sequence). The CDR3 DNA is TGTGCCACCAGCAGCCCCCAAGGGAGGTTACTAGGCTATGGCTACACCTTC. Protein product: CATSSPQGRLLGYGYTF.

This chain joins TRBV5-1 and TRBJ1-1; D gene uncertain. This CDR3 spans 13 amino acids. V was cut by 2 bases and J by 1 base, with 6 bases left in between. Germline CDR1 SGHRS, CDR2 YFSETQ. CDR3 nucleotide sequence: TGCGCCAGCAGCTTCCCCGGGAACACTGAAGCTTTCTTT. Residues: CASSFPGNTEAFF.

The rearrangement links TRBV5-8 to TRBJ1-6, with 11 bases identical to TRBD1. The length of the CDR3 is 17 residues. V trimming: 4 bases; J trimming: 11 bases; junction bases outside the gene matches: 14. Germline-derived CDR1 and CDR2 are SGHTS and YDEGEE. In nucleotides, the CDR3 is TGTGCCAGCAGCCTTGGACAGGGGGCTCCTTTTCGGGCACCCCTCCACTTT. Encoded protein: CASSLGQGAPFRAPLHF.

This clone was observed a handful of times. The genes are TRBV24-1 and TRBJ1-5; 7 bases map to TRBD1. Trimming cost V 2 bases and J 7 bases; bases outside gene matches: 4. The CDR3 is made up of 14 amino acids. The germline V gene has CDR1 KGHDR and CDR2 SFDVKD. For the CDR3, the DNA is TGTGCCACCAGTGATTCGGGCAGGGGGCAGCCCCAGCATTTT. Amino acid sequence: CATSDSGRGQPQHF.

The chain links TRBV9 to TRBJ2-1, with D possibly being TRBD1 (6 bases). CDR3 length: 15 residues. The V end was cut by 4 bases, the J end by 1 base, with 12 bases between. Germline CDR1 SGDLS, CDR2 YYNGEE. CDR3: CASSLGQGSYNEQFF. The CDR3 DNA follows: TGTGCCAGCAGCCTAGGCCAGGGGTCCTACAATGAGCAGTTCTTC.

The gene calls are TRBV5-1 and TRBJ1-3; D unresolved. CDR3 length: 13 amino acids. V was shortened by 4 bases and J by 1 base, with 6 bases between the two germline ends. Germline values: CDR1 SGHRS, CDR2 YFSETQ. Here the CDR3 reads CASSPPSGNTIYF. In nucleotides, the CDR3 is TGCGCCAGCAGCCCTCCTTCTGGAAACACCATATATTTT.

V usage is TRBV9 and J usage is TRBJ2-5; weak D call: TRBD1 (6 bases). Germline-derived CDR1 and CDR2 are SGDLS and YYNGEE. The CDR3 sequence is 14 residues long. V dropped 2 bases and J dropped 2 bases, with 10 bases sitting between them. In DNA form, the CDR3 reads TGTGCCAGCAGCGTGGACAGTTTTCAAGAGACCCAGTACTTC. This sequence encodes CASSVDSFQETQYF.

The chain joins TRBV7-8 to TRBJ1-1; 7 bases are a match to TRBD1. The CDR3 extends over 17 amino acids. After removal of 0 bases from V and 0 bases from J, the junction contained 7 bases not matched to a gene. From germline, CDR1 is SGHVS and CDR2 FQNEAQ. CDR3 nucleotides: TGTGCCAGCAGCTTAGCGCCAGGGACAGACATGAACACTGAAGCTTTCTTT. This sequence encodes CASSLAPGTDMNTEAFF.

This clone has a handful of counts. The rearrangement uses TRBV19 and TRBJ1-3, with D uncertain. The V end was cut by 5 bases, the J end by 0 bases, with 14 bases between. CDR3 length: 16 residues. Looked up from germline, CDR1 is LNHDA and CDR2 is SQIVND (reference sequence). This chain's CDR3 is CASSSRHESSGNTIYF. The CDR3 region has the DNA TGTGCCAGTAGTTCCAGGCATGAGAGCTCTGGAAACACCATATATTTT.

This chain links TRBV18 with TRBJ2-6, with 12 bases identical to TRBD1. This CDR3 comprises 18 residues. Germline V gene sequence: CDR1 KGHSH, CDR2 LQKENI. V dropped 3 bases and J dropped 4; count of bases not matched to a gene: 7. In nucleotides, the CDR3 is TGTGCCAGCTCACCCCGGGGACAGGGGGCGTCGGGGGCCAACGTCCTGACTTTC. As protein: CASSPRGQGASGANVLTF.

V gene TRBV3-1 (or the pseudogene TRBV3-2) combines with J gene TRBJ1-1; tentative D call: TRBD1 (6 bases). V shed 0 bases and J shed 4 bases, with 9 bases lying between them. The CDR3 extends over 14 amino acids. Per germline, CDR1 LGHDT and CDR2 YNNKEL (reference sequence). The chain's CDR3 is CASSQDIRGTEAFF. The DNA for the CDR3 is TGTGCCAGCAGCCAAGATATCAGGGGCACTGAAGCTTTCTTT.

This rearrangement joins TRBV27 to TRBJ2-1; D is unresolved. Germline assignment: CDR1 MNHEY and CDR2 SMNVEV (reference sequence). Trimming stripped 5 bases from V and 4 bases from J, with 3 bases between. The CDR3 consists of 11 residues. CDR3 coding DNA: TGTGCCAGCAGTCATTACAATGAGCAGTTCTTC. Protein product: CASSHYNEQFF.

The V gene is TRBV5-1, the J gene TRBJ2-1; 8 bases are a match to TRBD2. Trimming cost V 4 bases and J 0 bases; bases outside gene matches: 6. CDR1 and CDR2 (germline): SGHRS, YFSETQ. The CDR3 sequence is 16 residues long. The CDR3 region is CASSPVAGSSYNEQFF. As DNA, the CDR3 is TGCGCCAGCAGCCCCGTAGCGGGGAGCTCCTACAATGAGCAGTTCTTC. The full variable domain, in which reference TRBV5-1 and TRBJ2-1 provide the parts outside the CDR3, is KAGVTQTPRYLIKTRGQQVTLSCSPISGHRSVSWYQQTPGQGLQFLFEYFSETQRNKGNFPGRFSGRQFSNSRSEMNVSTLELGDSALYLCASSPVAGSSYNEQFFGPGTRLTVL.

This clone has only a few counts. This chain links TRBV5-5 with TRBJ2-6, with 7 bases identical to TRBD2. Germline lookup yields CDR1 SGHKS and CDR2 YYEKEE (reference sequence). Trimming cost V 4 bases and J 2 bases; bases outside gene matches: 9. The CDR3 is made up of 17 amino acids. The CDR3 bases are TGTGCCAGCAGCCCCGGATGGGGAGGGGCTGGGGCCAACGTCCTGACTTTC. Protein: CASSPGWGGAGANVLTF.

V gene TRBV14 combines with J gene TRBJ1-2, with 8 positions matching TRBD1. The CDR3 runs to 13 residues. The germline V gene has CDR1 SGHDN and CDR2 FVKESK. The ends lost 5 bases at V and 7 bases at J; junction bases unmatched: 6. For the CDR3, the DNA is TGTGCCAGCAGCTTGACAGGGGAAACTGGCTACACCTTC. Residues: CASSLTGETGYTF.

The V call is TRBV7-2, the J call TRBJ2-1; D is perhaps TRBD2 (7 bases). The CDR3 loop spans 15 amino acids. CDR1 and CDR2 from the germline V gene are SGHTA and FQGNSA. Trimming took 5 bases from V and 9 from J, leaving 20 bases between them. The CDR3 nucleotides read TGTGCCAGCAGCGACACAGGGTCTAGCGGTTCTGAGCAGTTCTTC. Translating it yields CASSDTGSSGSEQFF.

J is TRBJ1-2 and V is TRBV6-2 or TRBV6-3; the D gene is possibly TRBD1 (5 bases). The CDR3 loop spans 16 amino acids. Germline V lookup: CDR1 MNHEY, CDR2 SVGEGT. V was pared by 2 bases and J by 2 bases, with 15 bases between. CDR3 amino acids: CASSYPNRGQNYGYTF. CDR3 DNA: TGTGCCAGCAGTTACCCCAACCGAGGACAAAACTATGGCTACACCTTC.

The rearrangement joins TRBV28 to TRBJ2-3; no clear D. Germline assignment: CDR1 MDHEN and CDR2 SYDVKM. The CDR3 loop spans 14 amino acids. Trimming left V 11 bases short and J 0 bases short, with 15 bases between. The CDR3 DNA reads as TGTGCCGTGGTCCACGCGACTAGCACAGATACGCAGTATTTT. Amino acids: CAVVHATSTDTQYF.

Concerning this clone: The sample holds other DNA sequences that translate to the same CDR3. The gene calls are TRBV3-1 (or the pseudogene TRBV3-2) and TRBJ2-1; 9 bases line up with TRBD2. Trimming cost V 4 bases and J 0 bases; bases outside gene matches: 4. The CDR3 extends over 16 amino acids. Looked up from germline, CDR1 is LGHDT and CDR2 is YNNKEL (reference sequence). The CDR3 sequence is CASSPLSGSSYNEQFF. CDR3 DNA sequence: TGTGCCAGCAGCCCACTTAGCGGGAGCTCCTACAATGAGCAGTTCTTC.

The rearrangement uses TRBV21-1 and TRBJ2-2; the listed D gene, TRBD2, was not tested against the DNA. TRBV21-1 is deemed a pseudogene. This CDR3 comprises 15 residues. The DNA of the CDR3 is TGTGCCGGCCTAAGGGAGGGGAATAACACCGGGGAGCTGTTTTTT. Its translation: CAGLREGNNTGELFF.

This chain joins TRBV6-5 and TRBJ2-5; TRBD2 might be the D (6 bases). Trimming pared 6 bases from V and 5 bases from J, leaving 16 bases between. Germline-derived CDR1 and CDR2 are MNHEY and SVGAGI. The length of the CDR3 is 14 residues. The CDR3 region has the DNA TGTGCCAGCAGGGAGGGATTACCTGGGGAGACCCAGTACTTC. Its translation is CASREGLPGETQYF.

DNA for the CDR3: TGTGCCGGGGCTAGCGTAAGGACTGAAACCTACAATGAGCAGTTCTTC. Translating gives CAGASVRTETYNEQFF. This chain links TRBV27 with TRBJ2-1, with D possibly TRBD2 on 6 matching bases. The CDR3 length is 16 residues. From germline, CDR1 is MNHEY and CDR2 SMNVEV (reference sequence). The germline V and J ends were trimmed by 11 bases and 2 bases, with 22 bases remaining between them.

The chain joins TRBV6-5 to TRBJ1-5; D is possibly TRBD1 (5 bases). The CDR3 totals 14 residues. Deletions cut 0 bases from V and 7 bases from J, with 10 bases between. Germline V gene data show CDR1 as MNHEY and CDR2 as SVGAGI. CDR3 region: CASSYSIGQQPQHF. CDR3 DNA: TGTGCCAGCAGTTACTCGATAGGACAACAGCCCCAGCATTTT.

The rearrangement uses TRBV19 and TRBJ1-2; tentative D call: TRBD1 (6 bases). The CDR3 extends over 15 amino acids. Trimming removed 3 bases from V and 8 bases from J, with 19 bases in between. CDR1 is LNHDA and CDR2 is SQIVND in the germline V gene (reference sequence). The CDR3 region is CASSILDSPSRGYTF. CDR3 nucleotide sequence: TGTGCCAGTAGTATCTTGGACAGTCCCTCGCGGGGCTACACCTTC.